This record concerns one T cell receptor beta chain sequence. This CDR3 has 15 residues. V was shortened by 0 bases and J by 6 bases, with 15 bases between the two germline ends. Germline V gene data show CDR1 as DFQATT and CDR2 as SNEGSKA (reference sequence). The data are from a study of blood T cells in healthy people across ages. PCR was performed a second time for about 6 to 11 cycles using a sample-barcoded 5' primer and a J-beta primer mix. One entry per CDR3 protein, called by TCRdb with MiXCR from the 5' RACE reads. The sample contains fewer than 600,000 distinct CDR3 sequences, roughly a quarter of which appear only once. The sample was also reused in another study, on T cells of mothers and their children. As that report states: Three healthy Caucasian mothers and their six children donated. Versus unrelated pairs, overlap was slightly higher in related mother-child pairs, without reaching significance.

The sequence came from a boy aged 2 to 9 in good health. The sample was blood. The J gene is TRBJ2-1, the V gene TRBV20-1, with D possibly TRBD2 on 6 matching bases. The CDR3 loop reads CSARDTSPLRNEQFF. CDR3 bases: TGCAGTGCTAGAGATACTAGCCCCTTACGCAATGAGCAGTTCTTC.